This TCR beta chain comes out of a study of cytomegalovirus exposure and HLA in healthy donors. The study, taken as a whole, reports: The authors reported that TCR beta sequences could predict HLA-A and HLA-B alleles. These predictions were accurate for most subjects in the first cohort. Association of 16,951 TCR beta sequences with HLA alleles was found at 0.05 false discovery rate in a later analysis.

The germline CDR1 and CDR2 sequences are MGHRA and YSYEKL. This CDR3 has 14 amino acids. V was shortened by 1 base and J by 6 bases, with 7 bases between the two germline ends. PCR primers comprised 60 Vbeta and 13 Jbeta primers. Measured with immunoSEQ multiplex PCR; TCRdb has only the in-frame clones, and not every one. Of about 140,000 clones listed, approximately 83% were seen once; the top ten hold around 2.6%. Points on this clone: Antigen specificity is unknown.

Sequencing used PBMCs. The chain couples TRBV4-1 to TRBJ1-6; D perhaps matches TRBD1 (6 bases). The origin of this receptor is a male donor in good health and CMV-seronegative. Written as DNA, the CDR3 is TGCGCCAGCAGCCAAGGGACAGCTAATTCACCCCTCCACTTT. Translation gives CASSQGTANSPLHF.